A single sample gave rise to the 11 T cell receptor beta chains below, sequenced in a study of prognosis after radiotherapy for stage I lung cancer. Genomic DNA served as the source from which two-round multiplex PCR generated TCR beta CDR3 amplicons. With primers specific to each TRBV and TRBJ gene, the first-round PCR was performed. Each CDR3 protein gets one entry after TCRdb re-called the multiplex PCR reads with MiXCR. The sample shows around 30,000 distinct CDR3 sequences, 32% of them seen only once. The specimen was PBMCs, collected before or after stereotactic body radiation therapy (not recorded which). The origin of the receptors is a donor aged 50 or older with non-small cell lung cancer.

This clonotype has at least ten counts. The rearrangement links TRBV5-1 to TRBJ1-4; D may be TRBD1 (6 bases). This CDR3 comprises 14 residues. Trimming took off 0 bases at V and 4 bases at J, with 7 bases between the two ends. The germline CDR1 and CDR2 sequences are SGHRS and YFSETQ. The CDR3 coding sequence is TGCGCCAGCAGCTTGGGACAGGATAATGAAAAACTGTTTTTT. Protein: CASSLGQDNEKLFF.

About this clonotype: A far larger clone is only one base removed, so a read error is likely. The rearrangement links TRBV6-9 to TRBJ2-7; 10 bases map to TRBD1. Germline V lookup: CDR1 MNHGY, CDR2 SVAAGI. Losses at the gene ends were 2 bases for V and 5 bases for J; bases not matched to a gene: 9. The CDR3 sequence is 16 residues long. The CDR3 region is CASSYGTGTGAHEQYF. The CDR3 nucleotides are TGTGCCAGCAGTTATGGGACCGGGACAGGGGCCCACGAGCAGTACTTC.

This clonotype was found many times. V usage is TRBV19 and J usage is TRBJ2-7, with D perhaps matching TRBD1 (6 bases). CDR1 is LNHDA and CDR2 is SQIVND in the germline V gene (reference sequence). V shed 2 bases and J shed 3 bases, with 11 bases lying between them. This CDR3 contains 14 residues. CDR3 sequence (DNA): TGTGCCAGTAGTATATCTCAGGGGAACTACGAGCAGTACTTC. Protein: CASSISQGNYEQYF.

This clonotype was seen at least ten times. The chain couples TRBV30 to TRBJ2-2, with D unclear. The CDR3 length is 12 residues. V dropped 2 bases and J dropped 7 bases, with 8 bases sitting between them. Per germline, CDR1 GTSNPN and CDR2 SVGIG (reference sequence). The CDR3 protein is CAWSLYHGELFF. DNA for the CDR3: TGTGCCTGGAGTCTGTATCACGGGGAGCTGTTTTTT.

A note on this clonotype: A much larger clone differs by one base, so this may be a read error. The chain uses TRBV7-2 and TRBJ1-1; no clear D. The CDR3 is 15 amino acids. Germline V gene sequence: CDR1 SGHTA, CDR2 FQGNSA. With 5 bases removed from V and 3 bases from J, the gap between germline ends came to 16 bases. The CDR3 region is CASSPVDGSHTEAFF. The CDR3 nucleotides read TGTGCCAGCAGCCCGGTAGATGGGTCGCACACTGAAGCTTTCTTT.

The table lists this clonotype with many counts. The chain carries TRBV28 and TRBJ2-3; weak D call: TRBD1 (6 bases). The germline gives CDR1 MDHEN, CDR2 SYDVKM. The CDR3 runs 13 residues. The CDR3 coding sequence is TGTGTAGTACAGGGCCCCAGCACAGATACGCAGTATTTT. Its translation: CVVQGPSTDTQYF.

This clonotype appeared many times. The CDR3 reads CASSQGEGLSNQPQHF. The CDR3 coding sequence is TGTGCCAGCAGCCAAGGTGAGGGTCTTAGCAATCAGCCCCAGCATTTT. The chain combines TRBV3-1 with TRBJ1-5; D is undetermined. Trimming removed 1 base at V and 0 bases at J, with 10 bases between. The germline V gene encodes CDR1 LGHDT and CDR2 YNNKEL (reference sequence). This CDR3 has 16 amino acids.

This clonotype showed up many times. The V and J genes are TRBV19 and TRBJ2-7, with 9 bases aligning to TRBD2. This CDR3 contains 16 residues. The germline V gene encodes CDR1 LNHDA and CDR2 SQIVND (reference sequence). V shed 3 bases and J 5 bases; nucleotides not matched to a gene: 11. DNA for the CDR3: TGTGCCAGTAGTATTTCTTCGGGACTAGCAATTGACGAGCAGTACTTC. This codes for CASSISSGLAIDEQYF.

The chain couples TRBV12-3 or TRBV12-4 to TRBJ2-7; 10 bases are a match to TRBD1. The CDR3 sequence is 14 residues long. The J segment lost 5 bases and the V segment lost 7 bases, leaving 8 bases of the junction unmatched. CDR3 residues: CASNPGQGLHEQYF. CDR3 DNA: TGTGCCAGCAACCCGGGACAGGGGTTACACGAGCAGTACTTC.

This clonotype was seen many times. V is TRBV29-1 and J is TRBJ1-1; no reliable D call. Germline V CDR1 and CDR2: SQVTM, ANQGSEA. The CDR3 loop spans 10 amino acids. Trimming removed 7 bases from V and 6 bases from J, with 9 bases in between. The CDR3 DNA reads TGCAGCGCTTCCGGGGCTGAAGCTTTCTTT. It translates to CSASGAEAFF.

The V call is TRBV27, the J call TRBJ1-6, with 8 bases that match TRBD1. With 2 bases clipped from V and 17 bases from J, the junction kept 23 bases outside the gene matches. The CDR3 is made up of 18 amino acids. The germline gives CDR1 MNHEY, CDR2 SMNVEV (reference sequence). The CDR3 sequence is CASSLRGQENSYNSPIHF. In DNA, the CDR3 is TGTGCCAGCAGTTTAAGGGGACAGGAGAACTCCTATAATTCACCAATCCACTTT.